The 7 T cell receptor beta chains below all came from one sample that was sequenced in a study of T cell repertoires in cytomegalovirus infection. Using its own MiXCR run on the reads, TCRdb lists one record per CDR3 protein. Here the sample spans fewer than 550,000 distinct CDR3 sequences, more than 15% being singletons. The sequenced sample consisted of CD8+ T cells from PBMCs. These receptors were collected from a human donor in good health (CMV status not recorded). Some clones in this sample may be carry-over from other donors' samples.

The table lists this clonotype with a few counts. CDR3 in DNA: TGTGCCAGCAGCGCAACCGGGACAGGGGGCTACGAGCAGTACTTC. Protein: CASSATGTGGYEQYF. This chain joins TRBV9 and TRBJ2-7; 11 bases agree with TRBD1. Germline CDR1 and CDR2: SGDLS and YYNGEE. There are 15 residues in the CDR3. V was clipped by 3 bases and J by 3 bases; unmatched bases: 5.

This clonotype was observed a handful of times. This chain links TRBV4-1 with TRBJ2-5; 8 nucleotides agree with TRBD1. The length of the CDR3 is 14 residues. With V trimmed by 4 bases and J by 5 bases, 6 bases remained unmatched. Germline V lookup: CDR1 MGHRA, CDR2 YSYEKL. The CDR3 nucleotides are TGCGCCAGCAGCCTAGACAGGGGTACTGAGACCCAGTACTTC. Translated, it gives CASSLDRGTETQYF.

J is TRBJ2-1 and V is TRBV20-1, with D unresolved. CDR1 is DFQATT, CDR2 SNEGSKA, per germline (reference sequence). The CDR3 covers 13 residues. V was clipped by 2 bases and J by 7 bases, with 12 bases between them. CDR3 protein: CSARSPLGNEQFF. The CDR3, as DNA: TGCAGTGCTAGATCCCCTTTAGGGAATGAGCAGTTCTTC.

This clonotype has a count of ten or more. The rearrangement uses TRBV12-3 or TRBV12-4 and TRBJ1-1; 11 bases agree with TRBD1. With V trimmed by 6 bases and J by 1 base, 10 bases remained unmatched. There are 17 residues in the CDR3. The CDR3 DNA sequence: TGTGCCAGCAGAGCCCCCGGGACAGGGGGATCGAACACTGAAGCTTTCTTT. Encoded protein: CASRAPGTGGSNTEAFF.

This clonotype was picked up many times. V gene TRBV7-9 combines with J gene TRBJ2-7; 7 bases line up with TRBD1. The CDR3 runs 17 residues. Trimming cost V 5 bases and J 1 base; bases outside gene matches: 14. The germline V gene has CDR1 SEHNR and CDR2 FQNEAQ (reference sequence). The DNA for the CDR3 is TGTGCCAGCAGCATCGACAGGGTCGCCATAGGGTCCTACGAGCAGTACTTC. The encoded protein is CASSIDRVAIGSYEQYF.

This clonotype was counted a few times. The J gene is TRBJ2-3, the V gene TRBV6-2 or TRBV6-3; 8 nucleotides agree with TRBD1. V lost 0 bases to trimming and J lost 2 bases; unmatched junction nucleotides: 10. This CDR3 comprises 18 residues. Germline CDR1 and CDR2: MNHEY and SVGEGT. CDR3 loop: CASSYSITDRGITDTQYF. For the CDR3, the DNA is TGTGCCAGCAGTTACTCGATAACCGACAGGGGTATCACAGATACGCAGTATTTT.

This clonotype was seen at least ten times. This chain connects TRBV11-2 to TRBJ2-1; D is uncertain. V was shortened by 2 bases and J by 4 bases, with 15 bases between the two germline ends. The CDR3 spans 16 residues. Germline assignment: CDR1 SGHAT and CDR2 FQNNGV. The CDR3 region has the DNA TGTGCCAGCAGCTTAAGTAATCTACTGACGTACAATGAGCAGTTCTTC. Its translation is CASSLSNLLTYNEQFF.